The 27 T cell receptor beta chains below come from one sample, sequenced in a study of T cells in Graves' hyperthyroidism and ophthalmopathy. Researchers amplified the TCR beta CDR3 regions from RNA transcripts. The HTBI set primed first-round TCR CDR3 RT-PCR. Each CDR3 protein gets one entry after TCRdb re-called the multiplex PCR reads with MiXCR. The table has a few hundred thousand distinct CDR3 sequences, about 15% seen once. The specimen was blood. The receptors shown here come from a woman in her forties or fifties with Graves' hyperthyroidism that later progressed to Graves' ophthalmopathy.

The chain carries TRBV5-1 and TRBJ2-7; 11 bases map to TRBD1. After removal of 4 bases from V and 4 bases from J, the junction contained 7 bases not matched to a gene. CDR1 is SGHRS and CDR2 is YFSETQ in the germline V gene. The CDR3 length is 15 residues. CDR3 DNA sequence: TGCGCCAGCAGCGGAGGACAGGGGGCTCGGTACGAGCAGTACTTC. Translating gives CASSGGQGARYEQYF.

This clonotype was counted many times. The chain recombines TRBV4-1 with TRBJ1-1; TRBD1 is a possible D gene (6 bases). CDR1 is MGHRA and CDR2 is YSYEKL in the germline V gene. The length of the CDR3 is 14 residues. V lost 0 bases and J lost 6, with 11 bases in between. CDR3 nucleotides: TGCGCCAGCAGCCAAGACCCAGGGGAGGCTGAAGCTTTCTTT. Amino acids: CASSQDPGEAEAFF.

This clonotype showed up many times. The J gene is TRBJ1-1, the V gene TRBV5-5, with D perhaps TRBD1 (5 bases). Trimming stripped 6 bases from V and 4 bases from J, with 16 bases between. In germline, CDR1 is SGHKS, CDR2 YYEKEE (reference sequence). This CDR3 has 14 amino acids. Here the CDR3 DNA reads TGTGCCAGCACCCCGAGCGGGGCAGGCACTGAAGCTTTCTTT. Residues: CASTPSGAGTEAFF.

The chain recombines TRBV6-1 with TRBJ2-4, with 7 bases identical to TRBD1. This CDR3 region has 16 residues. V gave up 6 bases and J gave up 2 bases; unmatched junction bases: 10. Germline CDR1 MNHNS, CDR2 SASEGT. The CDR3 here is CASRPGTVQPKNIQYF. The CDR3 coding sequence is TGTGCCAGCAGGCCTGGGACAGTCCAGCCCAAAAACATTCAGTACTTC.

This clonotype occurred a few times. This may be a read error, as it is one base from a much larger clone. V usage is TRBV28 and J usage is TRBJ2-7; 7 bases are shared with TRBD1. Per germline, CDR1 MDHEN and CDR2 SYDVKM. The CDR3 covers 13 residues. The V and J ends lost 7 bases and 7 bases, in that order; junction bases with no gene match: 10. CDR3 sequence reads: CASTGQPSGEQYF. CDR3 coding DNA: TGTGCCAGCACGGGACAGCCAAGTGGAGAGCAGTACTTC.

The rearrangement links TRBV13 to TRBJ2-7, with 12 nucleotides matching TRBD2. J was trimmed by 7 bases and V by 5 bases; bases with no gene match: 9. The CDR3 is 15 residues long. Germline V lookup: CDR1 PRHDT, CDR2 FYEKMQ (reference sequence). CDR3 amino acids: CASSHRLAGVGEQYF. CDR3 sequence (DNA): TGTGCCAGCAGCCATAGACTAGCGGGAGTGGGAGAGCAGTACTTC.

This clonotype was observed many times. The genes are TRBV2 and TRBJ2-1, with TRBD2 matching over 9 bases. CDR1 and CDR2 (germline): SNHLY, FYNNEI. The CDR3 sequence is 15 residues long. With V trimmed by 4 bases and J by 4 bases, 5 bases remained unmatched. The CDR3 loop reads CASSGLAGEYNEQFF. CDR3 coding DNA: TGTGCCAGCAGTGGTTTAGCGGGGGAATACAATGAGCAGTTCTTC.

This clonotype was detected a few times. J is TRBJ1-6 and V is TRBV6-1, with D maybe TRBD1 (6 bases). The ends were cut back, 4 bases at V and 10 bases at J, with 20 bases in the middle. Germline V gene sequence: CDR1 MNHNS, CDR2 SASEGT. The CDR3 sequence is 16 residues long. The DNA of the CDR3 is TGTGCCAGCAGTGCCCTCTTGTCGGGGGGCAGATCACCCCTCCACTTT. It translates to CASSALLSGGRSPLHF.

This clonotype was recorded many times. The gene calls are TRBV6-1 and TRBJ2-3, with D possibly matching TRBD1 (6 bases). Trimming cost V 3 bases and J 4 bases, with 17 bases left between them. CDR3 length: 16 residues. Germline V CDR1 and CDR2: MNHNS, SASEGT. The CDR3 nucleotides read TGTGCCAGCAGTGATAAGAACAGGGCCTCACCAGATACGCAGTATTTT. It specifies CASSDKNRASPDTQYF.

The CDR3 bases are TGTGCCAGCAGTTTACCTAGAGTGGGCACAGATACGCAGTATTTT. The encoded protein is CASSLPRVGTDTQYF. The chain uses TRBV28 and TRBJ2-3; D not certain. The CDR3 length is 15 residues. Germline V gene data show CDR1 as MDHEN and CDR2 as SYDVKM. V lost 2 bases and J lost 1, with 10 bases in between.

V and J are TRBV5-1 and TRBJ1-6, with D possibly TRBD1 on 6 matching bases. The V and J ends lost 5 bases and 7 bases respectively, with 19 bases between them. The length of the CDR3 is 16 residues. The germline CDR1 and CDR2 sequences are SGHRS and YFSETQ. In DNA form, the CDR3 reads TGCGCCAGCAGACGAGGGGGGCTCGTGACAAATTCACCCCTCCACTTT. Translation gives CASRRGGLVTNSPLHF.

The chain has TRBV2 and TRBJ2-7; D gene unclear. This CDR3 is built from 11 residues. Trimming left V 2 bases short and J 7 bases short, with 6 bases between. Per the germline V gene, CDR1 is SNHLY and CDR2 is FYNNEI. CDR3 nucleotide sequence: TGTGCCAGCAGTGAACCTCGAGAGCAGTACTTC. Protein sequence: CASSEPREQYF.

The V and J genes are TRBV5-1 and TRBJ2-3, with TRBD1 matching over 8 bases. V lost 0 bases and J lost 3; bases outside the gene matches: 6. CDR1 SGHRS and CDR2 YFSETQ come from the germline V gene. The CDR3 sequence is 16 residues long. The CDR3 sequence: CASSLEQGVRTDTQYF. CDR3 bases: TGCGCCAGCAGCTTGGAACAGGGGGTGAGGACAGATACGCAGTATTTT.

The sample holds many counts of this clonotype. The chain links TRBV28 to TRBJ1-1; D is ambiguous. The CDR3 has 13 amino acids. In germline, CDR1 is MDHEN, CDR2 SYDVKM. V was cut by 4 bases and J by 5 bases, with 11 bases left in between. The CDR3 DNA reads TGTGCCAGCAGTTCCCTTCGTGGGACTGAAGCTTTCTTT. This gives the protein CASSSLRGTEAFF.

This clonotype was counted at least ten times. V gene TRBV20-1 combines with J gene TRBJ2-3, with 8 bases fitting TRBD2. Germline V gives CDR1 DFQATT, CDR2 SNEGSKA (reference sequence). The ends lost 5 bases at V and 1 base at J; junction bases unmatched: 5. CDR3 length equals 14 residues. CDR3 sequence: CSAGSGDRTDTQYF. The CDR3 region has the DNA TGCAGTGCTGGTAGCGGGGACCGCACAGATACGCAGTATTTT.

This clonotype showed up many times. The V and J genes are TRBV27 and TRBJ2-1, with D possibly being TRBD2 (6 bases). CDR1 is MNHEY, CDR2 SMNVEV, per germline (reference sequence). The CDR3 length is 17 residues. V was trimmed by 6 bases and J by 8 bases, leaving 26 bases between them. Here the CDR3 reads CASRASYGIAAVDEQFF. Here the CDR3 DNA reads TGTGCCAGCAGAGCGTCCTACGGGATAGCGGCGGTTGATGAGCAGTTCTTC.

In its sample, this clonotype was seen many times. The V call is TRBV11-2, the J call TRBJ2-5, with 10 bases identical to TRBD1. CDR1 is SGHAT, CDR2 FQNNGV, per germline. V was clipped by 4 bases and J by 2 bases; unmatched bases: 1. The CDR3 is made up of 14 amino acids. CDR3 sequence: CASSWGQGQETQYF. The CDR3 region has the DNA TGTGCCAGCAGCTGGGGACAGGGGCAAGAGACCCAGTACTTC.

In its sample, this clonotype was seen many times. The CDR3 protein is CSASDPSGRETQYF. The CDR3 DNA is TGCAGTGCTAGTGATCCTAGCGGGCGAGAGACCCAGTACTTC. V usage is TRBV20-1 and J usage is TRBJ2-5, with 8 bases matching TRBD2. In germline, CDR1 is DFQATT, CDR2 SNEGSKA (reference sequence). The CDR3 spans 14 residues. Trimming at V came to 3 bases and at J to 4 bases, leaving 7 bases not matched to a gene.

The chain has TRBV6-1 and TRBJ2-1; tentative D call: TRBD1 (6 bases). The CDR3 consists of 17 residues. Germline CDR1 reads MNHNS; CDR2 reads SASEGT. The germline V and J ends were trimmed by 1 base and 6 bases, with 19 bases remaining between them. The chain's CDR3 is CASSEEHRVWVPNEQFF. The CDR3, as DNA: TGTGCCAGCAGTGAAGAACACAGGGTGTGGGTCCCCAATGAGCAGTTCTTC.

This clonotype was counted at least ten times. The V gene is TRBV30, the J gene TRBJ1-5; no clear D gene. The CDR3 totals 15 residues. Germline CDR1 GTSNPN, CDR2 SVGIG (reference sequence). Trimming took off 0 bases at V and 0 bases at J, with 9 bases between the two ends. The CDR3 spells CAWSVTANSNQPQHF. CDR3 in DNA: TGTGCCTGGAGTGTGACGGCTAATAGCAATCAGCCCCAGCATTTT.

The table lists this clonotype with many counts. The V call is TRBV2, the J call TRBJ2-3; D is undetermined. V was clipped by 5 bases and J by 2 bases, with 2 bases between them. CDR3 length equals 11 residues. The germline gives CDR1 SNHLY, CDR2 FYNNEI. CDR3 loop: CASSTTDTQYF. CDR3 DNA: TGTGCCAGCAGTACCACAGATACGCAGTATTTT. The full variable domain, completed using reference TRBV2 and TRBJ2-3, is EPEVTQTPSHQVTQMGQEVILRCVPISNHLYFYWYRQILGQKVEFLVSFYNNEISEKSEIFDDQFSVERPDGSNFTLKIRSTKLEDSAMYFCASSTTDTQYFGPGTRLTVL.

This clonotype was counted between two and nine times. This chain links TRBV10-2 with TRBJ1-2; maybe TRBD1 (6 bases). V lost 6 bases and J lost 1, with 12 bases in between. The CDR3 consists of 14 residues. Germline CDR1 and CDR2: WSHSY and SAAADI. For the CDR3, the DNA is TGCGCCAGCAGCGTAAGGGGGATTAACTATGGCTACACCTTC. This sequence encodes CASSVRGINYGYTF.

This clonotype has just a few counts. The chain couples TRBV9 to TRBJ2-1; 8 bases are a match to TRBD2. V gave up 0 bases and J gave up 9 bases; unmatched junction bases: 8. The length of the CDR3 is 15 residues. The germline V gene encodes CDR1 SGDLS and CDR2 YYNGEE. CDR3 in DNA: TGTGCCAGCAGCGTAGGTCGAGCGGGAGTTCCTGAGCAGTTCTTC. It translates to CASSVGRAGVPEQFF. The entire variable domain, with the rest obtained from reference TRBV9 and TRBJ2-1, is as follows: DSGVTQTPKHLITATGQRVTLRCSPRSGDLSVYWYQQSLDQGLQFLIQYYNGEERAKGNILERFSAQQFPDLHSELNLSSLELGDSALYFCASSVGRAGVPEQFFGPGTRLTVL.

This sequence joins TRBV5-5 and TRBJ1-2, with unresolved D. Germline CDR1 reads SGHKS; CDR2 reads YYEKEE (reference sequence). This CDR3 is built from 13 residues. Trimming left V 2 bases short and J 6 bases short, with 11 bases between. CDR3 coding DNA: TGTGCCAGCAGCTTAGGTCGTAGGGATGGCTACACCTTC. It yields the protein CASSLGRRDGYTF.

Of note for this clonotype: With a much larger clone just one base away, this may be a read error. This rearrangement joins TRBV18 to TRBJ1-4; D remains ambiguous. The CDR3 consists of 16 residues. Per germline, CDR1 KGHSH and CDR2 LQKENI. The DNA for the CDR3 is TGTACCAGCTCACCGGGAAGCAACCAGGAGAATGAAAAACTGTTTTTT. This translates into CTSSPGSNQENEKLFF.

This clonotype showed up many times. The genes are TRBV6-1 and TRBJ2-3, with a tentative D call TRBD2 (6 bases). The V and J ends lost 5 bases and 3 bases respectively, with 15 bases between them. In germline, CDR1 is MNHNS, CDR2 SASEGT. The CDR3 runs 15 residues. The DNA of the CDR3 is TGTGCCAGCAGTTCTCGGAGGGGCCCTACAGATACGCAGTATTTT. Its protein is CASSSRRGPTDTQYF.

This clonotype was observed many times. The chain links TRBV6-6 to TRBJ2-4; D is ambiguous. V lost 2 bases, J lost 7 bases, and 12 bases lay in between. The CDR3 contains 14 residues. CDR1 and CDR2 from the germline V gene are MNHNY and SVGAGI (reference sequence). The CDR3, as DNA: TGTGCCAGCAGTTACGGGCGTTCCGAGAACATTCAGTACTTC. Its protein is CASSYGRSENIQYF.